Shown below are 13 T cell receptor beta chains from a single sample sequenced in a study of T cell changes during pregnancy in multiple sclerosis. Some clones are missing from TCRdb's copy, which holds only in-frame ones; the method was immunoSEQ multiplex PCR. The table records about 40,000 clones, about nine tenths of them present only once. This specimen was CD4+ T cells from peripheral blood mononuclear cells, taken in the third trimester of pregnancy. The receptors derive from a female donor with multiple sclerosis, enrolled in a pregnancy study.

The rearrangement uses TRBV5-1 and TRBJ2-1; D unclear. Germline V gene data show CDR1 as SGHRS and CDR2 as YFSETQ. V lost 1 base, J lost 2 bases, and 7 bases lay in between. The CDR3 runs 14 residues. The CDR3 DNA reads as TGCGCCAGCAGCTTGCCGGGTACCTACAATGAGCAGTTCTTC. As protein: CASSLPGTYNEQFF.

The J gene is TRBJ2-3, the V gene TRBV5-8; no reliable D call. V dropped 2 bases and J dropped 2 bases, with 12 bases sitting between them. The CDR3 consists of 15 residues. Germline CDR1 reads SGHTS; CDR2 reads YDEGEE. The DNA of the CDR3 is TGTGCCAGCAGCTTACCCGGCCTAGTCACAGATACGCAGTATTTT. Translated: CASSLPGLVTDTQYF.

The J gene is TRBJ1-1, the V gene TRBV5-5; 10 bases agree with TRBD1. With V trimmed by 6 bases and J by 2 bases, 4 bases remained unmatched. The CDR3 runs 14 residues. Germline values: CDR1 SGHKS, CDR2 YYEKEE (reference sequence). The CDR3: CASNRQGANTEAFF. As DNA, the CDR3 is TGTGCCAGCAACCGACAGGGGGCAAACACTGAAGCTTTCTTT.

In DNA form, the CDR3 reads TGTGCCAGCAGCTTGAGGGGGACTGAAGCTTTCTTT. It translates to CASSLRGTEAFF. The chain links TRBV7-6 to TRBJ1-1; D is perhaps TRBD1 (6 bases). Germline V gene sequence: CDR1 SGHVS, CDR2 FNYEAQ. V was pared by 3 bases and J by 5 bases, with 7 bases between. The CDR3 is 12 residues long.

The chain recombines TRBV5-1 with TRBJ2-7; 8 nucleotides match TRBD1. CDR3 length: 14 amino acids. CDR1 SGHRS and CDR2 YFSETQ come from the germline V gene. Trimming cost V 4 bases and J 6 bases; bases outside gene matches: 9. CDR3 sequence (DNA): TGCGCCAGCAGCGCCAGGACAGGGCCAGTCGAGCAGTACTTC. As protein: CASSARTGPVEQYF.

The rearrangement joins TRBV5-4 to TRBJ2-2, with 12 positions matching TRBD2. J lost 6 bases, V lost 4 bases, and 4 bases had no gene match. This CDR3 is built from 15 residues. Germline CDR1 reads SGHNT; CDR2 reads YYREEE (reference sequence). The CDR3 spells CASSGGLAGSGELFF. CDR3 DNA sequence: TGTGCCAGCAGCGGCGGACTAGCGGGATCCGGGGAGCTGTTTTTT.

The V gene is TRBV4-3, the J gene TRBJ1-2, with 7 bases aligning to TRBD1. V was pared by 3 bases and J by 4 bases, with 2 bases of the junction left unmatched. The CDR3 extends over 13 amino acids. In germline, CDR1 is LGHNA, CDR2 YSLEER. The CDR3 region has the DNA TGCGCCAGCAGCCAGACAGGGATCTATGGCTACACCTTC. Protein: CASSQTGIYGYTF.

The V and J genes are TRBV28 and TRBJ1-5, with 10 bases fitting TRBD1. Trimming took 8 bases from V and 6 from J; bases not matched to a gene: 7. Looked up from germline, CDR1 is MDHEN and CDR2 is SYDVKM. The CDR3 runs to 14 residues. DNA for the CDR3: TGTGCCAGCCACGACAGGGGGCGCGGTCAGCCCCAGCATTTT. Encoded protein: CASHDRGRGQPQHF.

V usage is TRBV5-1 and J usage is TRBJ2-7, with unresolved D. This CDR3 region has 14 residues. Trimming left V 1 base short and J 4 bases short, with 12 bases between. Per the germline V gene, CDR1 is SGHRS and CDR2 is YFSETQ. As DNA, the CDR3 is TGCGCCAGCAGCTTGATGGTTGAGAAGTACGAGCAGTACTTC. This gives the protein CASSLMVEKYEQYF.

The rearrangement joins TRBV28 to TRBJ2-7; D unclear. Germline loops: CDR1 MDHEN, CDR2 SYDVKM. CDR3 length: 15 amino acids. With 6 bases removed from V and 3 bases from J, the gap between germline ends came to 18 bases. The CDR3 loop reads CASSTYPLQSYEQYF. DNA of the CDR3: TGTGCCAGCAGCACCTACCCTTTACAGAGCTACGAGCAGTACTTC.

This clone has only one observation. The chain employs TRBV30 and TRBJ1-3, with 7 bases matching TRBD1. Trimming cost V 2 bases and J 0 bases; bases outside gene matches: 4. The CDR3 totals 15 residues. Germline CDR1 and CDR2: GTSNPN and SVGIG (reference sequence). The CDR3 reads CAWSRGPFSGNTIYF. The CDR3, as DNA: TGTGCCTGGAGTAGGGGGCCCTTCTCTGGAAACACCATATATTTT.

This clone has a handful of counts. V and J are TRBV30 and TRBJ1-5; no firm D call. The germline V and J ends were trimmed by 5 bases and 1 base, with 12 bases remaining between them. The CDR3 has 14 residues. CDR1 and CDR2 (germline): GTSNPN, SVGIG (reference sequence). CDR3 in amino acids: CAWAFGGSNQPQHF. CDR3 nucleotides: TGTGCCTGGGCATTTGGAGGGAGCAATCAGCCCCAGCATTTT.

The chain recombines TRBV27 with TRBJ1-5, with D possibly matching TRBD1 (6 bases). Trimming removed 6 bases from V and 2 bases from J, with 20 bases in between. CDR3 length equals 17 residues. Germline V lookup: CDR1 MNHEY, CDR2 SMNVEV (reference sequence). CDR3 in DNA: TGTGCCAGCAGCCCCATATCGATAGGGGGTGGCAATCAGCCCCAGCATTTT. As protein: CASSPISIGGGNQPQHF.